Each of the 7 T cell receptor beta chains below was sequenced from the same sample in a study of cytomegalovirus exposure and HLA in healthy donors. Profiling relied on immunoSEQ multiplex PCR, and the TCRdb table lists in-frame clones only, not all of them. Of 90,000 to 100,000 clones in the sample, 87% are singletons; the top ten hold roughly 3.9%. Specimen: PBMCs. The receptors stem from a woman aged 25-40 years in good health and CMV-seronegative.

The chain combines TRBV7-9 with TRBJ1-1; D remains ambiguous. Trimming took 2 bases from V and 6 from J, leaving 4 bases between them. Germline CDR1 SEHNR, CDR2 FQNEAQ (reference sequence). The CDR3 runs 11 residues. In nucleotides, the CDR3 is TGTGCCAGCAGCTTAAGCCCTGAAGCTTTCTTT. This encodes CASSLSPEAFF.

The chain joins TRBV7-9 to TRBJ2-3; D may be TRBD2 (6 bases). V was pared by 5 bases and J by 6 bases, with 15 bases between. Germline values: CDR1 SEHNR, CDR2 FQNEAQ (reference sequence). There are 14 residues in the CDR3. Here the CDR3 reads CASSPSWDSDTQYF. The CDR3 region has the DNA TGTGCCAGCAGCCCCTCCTGGGACTCCGATACGCAGTATTTT.

This clone showed up just once. The chain joins TRBV27 to TRBJ2-7; no reliable D call. This CDR3 has 13 amino acids. CDR1 and CDR2 (germline): MNHEY, SMNVEV (reference sequence). Trimming took 2 bases from V and 3 from J, leaving 8 bases between them. The CDR3 reads CASSLANNYEQYF. The CDR3 nucleotides are TGTGCCAGCAGTTTAGCCAACAACTACGAGCAGTACTTC.

The genes are TRBV18 and TRBJ2-1; TRBD2 agrees at 11 bases. V trimming: 4 bases; J trimming: 0 bases; junction bases outside the gene matches: 5. The CDR3 consists of 17 residues. CDR1 and CDR2 from the germline V gene are KGHSH and LQKENI. CDR3 sequence reads: CASSLLAGGSSYNEQFF. The CDR3 DNA sequence: TGTGCCAGCTCACTGTTAGCGGGAGGGAGCTCCTACAATGAGCAGTTCTTC.

The chain couples TRBV7-9 to TRBJ1-1; D uncertain. Per germline, CDR1 SEHNR and CDR2 FQNEAQ (reference sequence). This CDR3 is built from 14 residues. With 6 bases removed from V and 0 bases from J, the gap between germline ends came to 11 bases. In nucleotides, the CDR3 is TGTGCCAGCAGTGAACAGCTAATGAACACTGAAGCTTTCTTT. Protein sequence: CASSEQLMNTEAFF.

The gene calls are TRBV10-3 and TRBJ1-1; D is perhaps TRBD1 (5 bases). The V gene's germline CDR1 is ENHRY and CDR2 SYGVKD. With 4 bases removed from V and 1 base from J, the gap between germline ends came to 13 bases. The CDR3 consists of 15 residues. The CDR3 nucleotides read TGTGCCATCAGTGTTCGGGGGGTCCAGAACACTGAAGCTTTCTTT. Translating gives CAISVRGVQNTEAFF.

CDR3 loop: CASRRAGGRGAAGNTIYF. Written as DNA, the CDR3 is TGTGCCAGCAGGCGGGCGGGGGGACGGGGGGCAGCGGGAAACACCATATATTTT. The gene calls are TRBV27 and TRBJ1-3, with a possible D match to TRBD1 (6 bases). Germline V gene sequence: CDR1 MNHEY, CDR2 SMNVEV (reference sequence). This CDR3 has 18 amino acids. Trimming took off 6 bases at V and 4 bases at J, with 25 bases between the two ends.